The rows below give T cell receptor beta chains drawn from one sample of a study of shared clonotypes between healthy human individuals. Sequencing was performed with immunoSEQ multiplex PCR; in TCRdb, only in-frame clones are kept and a portion is missing. The data hold 1,500,000 or so clones, with roughly 98.5% observed a single time. The sample consisted of naive CD4+ T cells sorted from blood. The receptors come from a man aged 30 to 39 in good health. Both conserved end residues are part of each CDR3. The order of the fields is V gene, clone size, D gene, J gene, CDR3 protein, CDR3 DNA. A D gene is named only where the DNA matches it firmly. Rows give clone size only sometimes, using once, few, many, or a class for an expanded clone.

>TRBV7-6|NA|NA|TRBJ2-3
CASSLGGATAQYF
TGTGCCAGCAGCTTAGGCGGAGCCACAGCGCAGTATTTT
>TRBV7-8|NA|TRBD2|TRBJ2-1
CASSLGLAGDRAGFF
TGTGCCAGCAGCTTAGGATTAGCGGGAGACCGCGCCGGGTTCTTC
>TRBV7-2|NA|NA|TRBJ2-7
CASSFTETIYEQYF
TGTGCCAGCAGCTTCACAGAGACGATCTACGAGCAGTACTTC
>TRBV18|once|NA|TRBJ1-1
CASSLVPHPGNTEAFF
TGTGCCAGCTCTCTCGTTCCTCATCCGGGGAACACTGAAGCTTTCTTT
>TRBV4-1|NA|NA|TRBJ1-5
CASSQGAHQPQHF
TGCGCCAGCAGCCAAGGGGCCCATCAGCCCCAGCATTTT
>TRBV6-6|NA|TRBD2|TRBJ2-3
CASSYSPSGSTDTQYF
TGTGCCAGCAGTTACTCTCCTAGCGGGAGCACAGATACGCAGTATTTT
>TRBV27|NA|TRBD1|TRBJ2-5
CASSQGARETQYF
TGTGCCAGCAGCCAGGGGGCTAGAGAGACCCAGTACTTC
>TRBV11-2|NA|NA|TRBJ1-1
CASSLDQTPGVNTEAFF
TGTGCCAGCAGCTTAGATCAGACACCCGGGGTGAACACTGAAGCTTTCTTT
>TRBV27|NA|TRBD2|TRBJ2-1
CASSFRGRAFDEQFF
TGTGCCAGCAGTTTTCGCGGGAGGGCCTTCGATGAGCAGTTCTTC
>TRBV27|NA|TRBD2|TRBJ2-5
CASKSRAGELRETQYF
TGTGCCAGCAAATCGAGAGCGGGAGAATTGAGAGAGACCCAGTACTTC
>TRBV5-4|NA|NA|TRBJ2-1
CASSPKASGQYNEQFF
TGTGCCAGCAGCCCGAAGGCTAGCGGACAGTACAATGAGCAGTTCTTC
>TRBV6-5|NA|NA|TRBJ1-2
CASTARVGGYGYTF
TGTGCCAGCACCGCGAGGGTGGGAGGCTATGGCTACACCTTC
>TRBV6-1|NA|TRBD2|TRBJ2-7
CASRGLVRDEQYF
TGTGCCAGCAGGGGACTAGTCCGGGACGAGCAGTACTTC
>TRBV6-4|NA|NA|TRBJ2-3
CASSDSMLGTDTQYF
TGTGCCAGCAGTGACTCGATGCTAGGCACAGATACGCAGTATTTT
>TRBV5-1|NA|TRBD2|TRBJ2-2
CASSLVASGITGELFF
TGCGCCAGCAGCTTGGTGGCTAGCGGGATCACCGGGGAGCTGTTTTTT
>TRBV2|NA|TRBD2|TRBJ2-5
CASSDPRLAGVETQYF
TGTGCCAGCAGTGATCCAAGACTAGCAGGAGTAGAGACCCAGTACTTC
>TRBV18|NA|NA|TRBJ1-2
CASSPLDYGYTF
TGTGCCAGCTCACCGCTAGACTATGGCTACACCTTC
>TRBV27|NA|TRBD2|TRBJ2-6
CASSSGGELPRSLSGANVLTF
TGTGCCAGCAGCTCCGGGGGGGAACTCCCCCGCTCTCTCTCTGGGGCCAACGTCCTGACTTTC
>TRBV5-5|NA|NA|TRBJ2-5
CASNSRGGLETQYF
TGTGCCAGCAACTCTCGTGGGGGGCTCGAGACCCAGTACTTC
>TRBV6-5|NA|NA|TRBJ1-2
CASSYLVPRNYGYTF
TGTGCCAGCAGTTACTTAGTCCCCCGGAACTATGGCTACACCTTC
>TRBV28|NA|TRBD1|TRBJ2-3
CASSLYLGQGKDTQYF
TGTGCCAGCAGTTTATACCTTGGACAGGGGAAAGATACGCAGTATTTT
>TRBV6-5|NA|NA|TRBJ2-7
CASSYWDEQYF
TGTGCCAGCAGTTACTGGGACGAGCAGTACTTC
>TRBV19|NA|TRBD1|TRBJ1-4
CASSPRDSRAEKLFF
TGTGCCAGTAGTCCCAGGGACAGCCGGGCCGAAAAACTGTTTTTT
>TRBV2|NA|NA|TRBJ2-5
CASRPGGSQETQYF
TGTGCCAGCAGGCCTGGTGGGAGTCAGGAGACCCAGTACTTC
>TRBV4-1|NA|TRBD1|TRBJ2-2
CASSQGPGQGAIAGELFF
TGCGCCAGCAGCCAAGGCCCGGGACAGGGGGCTATCGCCGGGGAGCTGTTTTTT
>TRBV28|NA|NA|TRBJ2-7
CASSPGTFSSYEQYF
TGTGCCAGCAGCCCCGGGACCTTCAGCTCCTACGAGCAGTACTTC
>TRBV5-1|NA|NA|TRBJ1-5
CASSLAGTDQPQHF
TGCGCCAGCAGCTTGGCCGGGACGGATCAGCCCCAGCATTTT
>TRBV29-1|NA|NA|TRBJ1-3
CSVGPDAGAGNTIYF
TGCAGCGTTGGGCCAGATGCAGGTGCTGGAAACACCATATATTTT
>TRBV10-2|once|NA|TRBJ1-3
CASSPAGYSGNTIYF
TGCGCCAGCAGTCCTGCGGGGTACTCTGGAAACACCATATATTTT
>TRBV13|NA|NA|TRBJ1-2
CASSLLGNYGYTF
TGTGCCAGCAGCTTATTAGGGAACTATGGCTACACCTTC
>TRBV19|NA|TRBD2|TRBJ2-7
CASSNPRGASGAYEQYF
TGTGCCAGTAGTAACCCCCGAGGGGCTAGCGGGGCCTACGAGCAGTACTTC
>TRBV2|NA|TRBD1|TRBJ1-1
CASSLDRVLWAFF
TGTGCCAGCAGTTTGGACAGGGTTCTTTGGGCTTTCTTT
>TRBV5-4|NA|NA|TRBJ1-1
CASSLIGQFEAFF
TGTGCCAGCAGCTTAATTGGACAGTTTGAAGCTTTCTTT
>TRBV29-1|NA|NA|TRBJ2-7
CSVVFGAVGYYEQYF
TGCAGCGTTGTTTTCGGGGCGGTGGGATACTACGAGCAGTACTTC
>TRBV18|NA|NA|TRBJ2-7
CASSPGSAEQYF
TGTGCCAGCTCACCAGGGAGCGCCGAGCAGTACTTC
>TRBV7-8|NA|TRBD1|TRBJ1-1
CASSLGLTGGSRGLTEAFF
TGTGCCAGCAGCTTAGGGCTAACAGGGGGCTCGCGTGGTTTGACTGAAGCTTTCTTT
>TRBV28|NA|TRBD2|TRBJ2-7
CASSSRLAGSYEQYF
TGTGCCAGCAGTTCCCGACTAGCGGGTAGCTACGAGCAGTACTTC
>TRBV14|NA|NA|TRBJ2-1
CASRGVGSYNEQFF
TGTGCCAGCCGGGGAGTAGGGTCCTACAATGAGCAGTTCTTC
>TRBV9|NA|TRBD2|TRBJ2-1
CASSVAVTSVYEQFF
TGTGCCAGCAGCGTAGCGGTGACTAGCGTTTATGAGCAGTTCTTC
>TRBV27|NA|NA|TRBJ1-2
CASSLAGGTYGYTF
TGTGCCAGCAGTTTAGCCGGGGGAACTTATGGCTACACCTTC
>TRBV6-1|NA|TRBD2|TRBJ2-7
CASSAKREGYEQYF
TGTGCCAGCAGTGCAAAGCGGGAGGGATACGAGCAGTACTTC
>TRBV7-9|NA|TRBD1|TRBJ1-2
CASSLQGATGGYTF
TGTGCCAGCAGCCTACAGGGGGCGACGGGTGGCTACACCTTC
>TRBV6-5|NA|NA|TRBJ2-1
CASSPGLRGNEQFF
TGTGCCAGCAGTCCTGGACTACGGGGGAATGAGCAGTTCTTC
>TRBV4-3|NA|TRBD2|TRBJ2-1
CASSRRSRGSLLAGGFGEQFF
TGCGCCAGCAGCCGACGATCCAGGGGATCCTTACTAGCGGGAGGCTTCGGCGAGCAGTTCTTC
>TRBV28|NA|NA|TRBJ1-2
CASSFRVDAGGYTF
TGTGCCAGCAGTTTCCGGGTGGACGCCGGGGGCTACACCTTC
>TRBV6-6|NA|NA|TRBJ1-3
CASGWGNSGNTIYF
TGTGCCAGCGGTTGGGGAAACTCTGGAAACACCATATATTTT
>TRBV6-1|NA|NA|TRBJ2-7
CASSDRQVYEQYF
TGTGCCAGCAGTGACCGACAGGTCTACGAGCAGTACTTC
>TRBV14|NA|TRBD2|TRBJ2-1
CASSQVGTSRNEQFF
TGTGCCAGCAGCCAAGTCGGGACTAGCAGGAATGAGCAGTTCTTC
>TRBV5-1|NA|TRBD2|TRBJ2-7
CASSLVVGRASYEQYF
TGCGCCAGCAGCTTGGTTGTCGGGAGGGCCTCCTACGAGCAGTACTTC